This T cell receptor beta chain came from a study of blood T cell repertoires in COVID-19. Across the study: Donors in the United States, Italy and Spain gave samples during acute or convalescent COVID-19. Sources were T cells, B-cell-depleted T cells, or PBMCs; the material itself was cDNA or gDNA.

Source study methods: Amplified reference gene primers provided the basis for estimating nucleated cell counts. The assay was immunoSEQ multiplex PCR, and TCRdb's table has in-frame clones only and misses some. The D gene and trimming were derived from the DNA, and the V and J assignments and clone size from that table. The sample has 120,000 to 150,000 clones, roughly 86% seen once. The ends were cut back, 3 bases at V and 0 bases at J, with 12 bases in the middle. CDR1 MNHNS and CDR2 SASEGT come from the germline V gene. CDR3 length: 15 residues. Sequencing was performed on peripheral blood. The receptor was derived from a man aged 45-65 years with active or convalescent COVID-19. The chain joins TRBV6-1 to TRBJ2-7; no definite D call. CDR3 nucleotide sequence: TGTGCCAGCAGTGAGAACGGGTGGAGCTCCTACGAGCAGTACTTC. It encodes CASSENGWSSYEQYF.